One and the same sample provided the 18 T cell receptor beta chains below, sequenced in a study of radiotherapy plus CTLA-4 blockade in lung cancer. Method: immunoSEQ multiplex PCR; TCRdb's copy keeps in-frame clones and lacks some. Among about 120,000 clones listed, 75% to 80% were seen once. The sequenced sample was peripheral blood, obtained from a patient treated with radiotherapy plus ipilimumab. Receptor source: a human donor with non-small cell lung cancer who had a partial response to radiotherapy plus ipilimumab.

The chain employs TRBV10-3 and TRBJ1-2; 8 nucleotides align to TRBD1. The CDR3 loop spans 14 amino acids. The germline V gene encodes CDR1 ENHRY and CDR2 SYGVKD. The junction had 3 bases not matched to a gene; V was cut back by 2 bases and J by 4 bases. The CDR3, as DNA: TGTGCCATCAGTGAGGCAACAGGGGGCTATGGCTACACCTTC. Protein sequence: CAISEATGGYGYTF.

The gene calls are TRBV6-5 and TRBJ2-3, with D tentatively TRBD2 (6 bases). The CDR3 has 12 amino acids. Looked up from germline, CDR1 is MNHEY and CDR2 is SVGAGI. The V gene lost 0 bases and the J gene lost 8 bases, with 6 bases spanning the gap. CDR3 sequence (DNA): TGTGCCAGCAGTTACTCGCGGGGTACGCAGTATTTT. This codes for CASSYSRGTQYF.

In its sample, this clone was seen a few times. The J gene is TRBJ2-7, the V gene TRBV5-1, with 11 bases matching TRBD2. The CDR3 covers 15 residues. Per the germline V gene, CDR1 is SGHRS and CDR2 is YFSETQ. Trimming removed 5 bases from V and 5 bases from J; junction bases left unmatched: 9. The CDR3 DNA is TGCGCCAGCAGTCCCACTAGCGGGAGTAGCCACGAGCAGTACTTC. Translating gives CASSPTSGSSHEQYF.

V gene TRBV28 combines with J gene TRBJ2-7; 7 nucleotides match TRBD1. Germline CDR1 MDHEN, CDR2 SYDVKM. Unmatched junction bases numbered 2, after V lost 7 bases and J lost 2 bases. The CDR3 sequence is 12 residues long. Here the CDR3 DNA reads TGTGCCAGCAAAGACAGGGCCTACGAGCAGTACTTC. Translated: CASKDRAYEQYF.

The V call is TRBV7-8, the J call TRBJ2-4; the match to TRBD1 covers 9 bases. The V segment lost 4 bases and the J segment 8 bases; nucleotides outside the gene matches: 9. Germline CDR1 and CDR2: SGHVS and FQNEAQ. The CDR3 length is 15 residues. In DNA form, the CDR3 reads TGTGCCAGCAGCTCCGACGGGACAGGGCTAGACATTCAGTACTTC. This codes for CASSSDGTGLDIQYF.

The gene calls are TRBV19 and TRBJ1-2; 8 nucleotides agree with TRBD1. CDR3 size: 13 residues. Germline assignment: CDR1 LNHDA and CDR2 SQIVND (reference sequence). J was trimmed by 4 bases and V by 6 bases; bases with no gene match: 4. The CDR3 DNA sequence: TGTGCCAGTAGCCCCGGGACAGGCTATGGCTACACCTTC. This encodes CASSPGTGYGYTF.

The chain carries TRBV28 and TRBJ1-2; 8 bases agree with TRBD1. Germline CDR1 is MDHEN and CDR2 is SYDVKM. Trimming removed 8 bases from V and 0 bases from J; junction bases left unmatched: 14. The CDR3 totals 17 residues. CDR3 DNA sequence: TGTGCCAGCGGGACGAAAGTCAGGGGGCATTCTAACTATGGCTACACCTTC. This translates into CASGTKVRGHSNYGYTF.

The chain links TRBV7-2 to TRBJ1-1; the match to TRBD1 covers 9 bases. The CDR3 is 16 residues long. The germline V gene encodes CDR1 SGHTA and CDR2 FQGNSA. Unmatched junction bases numbered 6, after V lost 4 bases and J lost 0 bases. The CDR3 nucleotides are TGTGCCAGCAGCTACGGGACAGGGACTATGAACACTGAAGCTTTCTTT. Translated, it gives CASSYGTGTMNTEAFF.

This chain connects TRBV19 to TRBJ2-2; no clear D gene. This CDR3 has 12 residues. Trimming left V 3 bases short and J 7 bases short, with 6 bases between. The germline CDR1 and CDR2 sequences are LNHDA and SQIVND (reference sequence). CDR3 sequence reads: CASSILLGELFF. CDR3 coding DNA: TGTGCCAGTAGTATCCTACTCGGGGAGCTGTTTTTT.

The chain recombines TRBV19 with TRBJ1-1, with 7 bases matching TRBD1. The CDR3 length is 13 residues. Trimming removed 10 bases from V and 3 bases from J; junction bases left unmatched: 8. Germline-derived CDR1 and CDR2 are LNHDA and SQIVND (reference sequence). The DNA of the CDR3 is TGTGCCATCAAACAGGGGTGGGACACTGAAGCTTTCTTT. This sequence encodes CAIKQGWDTEAFF.

The chain combines TRBV28 with TRBJ2-7; maybe TRBD2 (5 bases). V dropped 5 bases and J dropped 4 bases, with 12 bases sitting between them. The CDR3 is made up of 13 amino acids. Germline loops: CDR1 MDHEN, CDR2 SYDVKM. CDR3 nucleotides: TGTGCCAGCAGTCCAGGACTCTCTTACGAGCAGTACGTC. It encodes CASSPGLSYEQYV.

The rearrangement joins TRBV28 to TRBJ2-4; 14 nucleotides line up with TRBD2. With 4 bases clipped from V and 8 bases from J, the junction kept 7 bases outside the gene matches. The CDR3 covers 16 residues. Germline values: CDR1 MDHEN, CDR2 SYDVKM. DNA of the CDR3: TGTGCCAGCAGTTCATCAGGGACTAGCGGGAGTCACATTCAGTACTTC. It specifies CASSSSGTSGSHIQYF.

This clone was counted once. The chain combines TRBV5-1 with TRBJ2-3; perhaps TRBD1 as D (5 bases). V was cut by 2 bases and J by 6 bases, with 7 bases left in between. The CDR3 totals 12 residues. Per germline, CDR1 SGHRS and CDR2 YFSETQ. The CDR3 here is CASSFKGDTQYF. The CDR3 DNA sequence: TGCGCCAGCAGCTTTAAGGGGGATACGCAGTATTTT.

As regards this clone: The same CDR3 also results from other DNA sequences found in this sample. The J gene is TRBJ2-7, the V gene TRBV5-1, with a possible D match to TRBD1 (5 bases). V lost 4 bases, J lost 5 bases, and 10 bases lay in between. In germline, CDR1 is SGHRS, CDR2 YFSETQ. This CDR3 spans 12 amino acids. DNA of the CDR3: TGCGCCAGCAGCCCGCAGGGTGACGAGCAGTACTTC. Translated: CASSPQGDEQYF.

The chain links TRBV19 to TRBJ1-2, with 8 positions matching TRBD1. Germline CDR1 reads LNHDA; CDR2 reads SQIVND (reference sequence). Trimming took 6 bases from V and 4 from J; bases not matched to a gene: 10. The CDR3 spans 15 residues. CDR3 nucleotides: TGTGCCAGTAGGATCAGACCGGGACAGGCCTATGGCTACACCTTC. Protein product: CASRIRPGQAYGYTF.

This chain connects TRBV5-4 to TRBJ2-3; no firm D call. V was cut by 6 bases and J by 0 bases, with 11 bases left in between. This CDR3 spans 14 amino acids. CDR1 and CDR2 from the germline V gene are SGHNT and YYREEE (reference sequence). This CDR3 is CASTRADSTDTQYF. CDR3 DNA sequence: TGTGCCAGCACCCGAGCCGATAGCACAGATACGCAGTATTTT.

The chain carries TRBV28 and TRBJ1-2; D possibly corresponds to TRBD1 (6 bases). The CDR3 extends over 13 amino acids. The V end lost 6 bases, the J end lost 6 bases, and 14 bases lay between the germline ends. Per germline, CDR1 MDHEN and CDR2 SYDVKM. This CDR3 is CASSFTGTDGYTF. The CDR3 DNA reads as TGTGCCAGCAGCTTCACAGGGACCGATGGCTACACCTTC.

This clone was found many times. This chain links TRBV27 with TRBJ2-7; 9 nucleotides line up with TRBD1. In germline, CDR1 is MNHEY, CDR2 SMNVEV (reference sequence). V shed 6 bases, J shed 5 bases, and the junction held 5 bases outside the gene matches. The length of the CDR3 is 13 residues. CDR3 in DNA: TGTGCCAGCAGGGGACAGGGTGTGCACGAGCAGTACTTC. Translating gives CASRGQGVHEQYF.